A selection of T cell receptor beta chains follows, all from one sample in a study of blood T cell repertoires in COVID-19. Method: immunoSEQ multiplex PCR; TCRdb's copy keeps in-frame clones and lacks some. The sample includes 130,000 to 150,000 clones, roughly 87% seen only once; the top ten take roughly 3.9%. Sequencing input: PBMCs or T cells enriched from blood (not recorded which). These receptors were collected from a woman aged 40 to 49 who had been exposed to COVID-19. Each CDR3 is given with its conserved first and last residue. Each record gives: clone size, J gene, D gene, V gene, CDR3 DNA, CDR3 protein. D genes are given only for firm matches. Rows may omit the clone size; those that give it use once, few, many or a size class.

clone size: NA
J gene: TRBJ2-2
D gene: NA
V gene: TRBV4-1
CDR3 DNA: TGCGCCAGCAGCCAAGATGCGCGGGTCGGGGAGCTGTTTTTT
CDR3 protein: CASSQDARVGELFF

clone size: NA
J gene: TRBJ1-1
D gene: NA
V gene: TRBV6-5
CDR3 DNA: TGTGCCAGCAACGAGAAAGGGAGGCAGGCTTTCTTT
CDR3 protein: CASNEKGRQAFF

clone size: NA
J gene: TRBJ1-3
D gene: NA
V gene: TRBV6-5
CDR3 DNA: TGTGCCAGCAGTTACTCGGGGAGGACTGGAAACACCATATATTTT
CDR3 protein: CASSYSGRTGNTIYF

clone size: NA
J gene: TRBJ2-6
D gene: NA
V gene: TRBV12-5
CDR3 DNA: TGTGCTAGTGGTTGGGAAGGGAGGTTGGCGGGGGCCAACGTCCTGACTTTC
CDR3 protein: CASGWEGRLAGANVLTF

clone size: NA
J gene: TRBJ1-1
D gene: NA
V gene: TRBV2
CDR3 DNA: TGTGCCAGCAGTGTTGAGGCGAAAGCTTTCTTT
CDR3 protein: CASSVEAKAFF

clone size: NA
J gene: TRBJ1-2
D gene: TRBD1
V gene: TRBV7-9
CDR3 DNA: TGTGCCAGCAGCTCAGAACTGGGACAGAGTAACTATGGCTACACCTTC
CDR3 protein: CASSSELGQSNYGYTF

clone size: few
J gene: TRBJ2-7
D gene: NA
V gene: TRBV6-1
CDR3 DNA: TGTGCCAGCAGTGAATCGGCCAGGGGAGGGTCCGAGCAGTACTTC
CDR3 protein: CASSESARGGSEQYF

clone size: NA
J gene: TRBJ2-5
D gene: TRBD1
V gene: TRBV6-5
CDR3 DNA: TGTGCCACCTCAGGGGGACAGGGTCGTCGGGAGACCCAGTACTTC
CDR3 protein: CATSGGQGRRETQYF

clone size: NA
J gene: TRBJ2-1
D gene: NA
V gene: TRBV12-3/TRBV12-4
CDR3 DNA: TGTGCCAGCAGTTTACTCTACAATGAGCAGTTCTTC
CDR3 protein: CASSLLYNEQFF

clone size: NA
J gene: TRBJ2-2
D gene: NA
V gene: TRBV19
CDR3 DNA: TGTGCCAGTAGTATGGGGCGACTTGGCACCGGGGAGCTGTTTTTT
CDR3 protein: CASSMGRLGTGELFF

clone size: few
J gene: TRBJ2-1
D gene: NA
V gene: TRBV4-1
CDR3 DNA: TGCGCCAGCAGCCAAGCAAACAGGATCGGGCAGTTCTTC
CDR3 protein: CASSQANRIGQFF

clone size: NA
J gene: TRBJ1-1
D gene: TRBD1
V gene: TRBV4-1
CDR3 DNA: TGCGCCAGCAGCCCGGGACAGGGAGGGCGCACTGAAGCTTTCTTT
CDR3 protein: CASSPGQGGRTEAFF

clone size: once
J gene: TRBJ1-1
D gene: TRBD1
V gene: TRBV5-1
CDR3 DNA: TGCGCCAGCAGCGGGAGACAGGGTGTAAACACTGAAGCTTTCTTT
CDR3 protein: CASSGRQGVNTEAFF

clone size: NA
J gene: TRBJ1-5
D gene: NA
V gene: TRBV7-2
CDR3 DNA: TGTGCCAGCACCTCGTACAGGGAGGGTCAGCCCCAGCATTTT
CDR3 protein: CASTSYREGQPQHF